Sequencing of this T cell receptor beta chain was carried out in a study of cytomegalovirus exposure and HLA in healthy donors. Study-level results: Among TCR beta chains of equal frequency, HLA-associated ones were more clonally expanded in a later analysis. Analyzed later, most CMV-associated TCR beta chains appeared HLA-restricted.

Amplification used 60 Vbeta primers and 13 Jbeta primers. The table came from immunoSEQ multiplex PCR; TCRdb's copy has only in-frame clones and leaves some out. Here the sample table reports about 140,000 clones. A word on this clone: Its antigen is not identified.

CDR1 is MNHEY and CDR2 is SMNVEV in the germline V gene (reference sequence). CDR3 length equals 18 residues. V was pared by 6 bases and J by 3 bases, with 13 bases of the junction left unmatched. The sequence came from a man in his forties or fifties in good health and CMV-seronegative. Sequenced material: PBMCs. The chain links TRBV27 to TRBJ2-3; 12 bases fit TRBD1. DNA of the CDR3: TGTGCCAGCAGAAGCATCCCAGGGGACAGGGGGCAGACAGATACGCAGTATTTT. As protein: CASRSIPGDRGQTDTQYF.